The T cell receptor (beta chain) under discussion was sequenced for a study of T cells in Graves' hyperthyroidism and ophthalmopathy. V lost 4 bases, J lost 3 bases, and 16 bases lay in between. Germline loops: CDR1 LGHDT, CDR2 YNNKEL (reference sequence). The CDR3 loop spans 15 amino acids. In this sample, this clonotype turned up many times. The antigen is undetermined. Clinical symptoms, serum thyroxine and TRAb, thyroid ultrasound and orbital computed tomography were used for the diagnoses. Findings and limits, study-wide: Through a model of 13 V-J features, ophthalmopathy was separated from stable hyperthyroidism. The majority of expanded thyroid clonotypes above 0.001 also appeared in blood. With a median lead of 6.5 months before onset, the model predicted ophthalmopathy.

RNA transcripts served as the template for amplifying TCR beta CDR3 regions. The TCR CDR3 first-round RT-PCR relied on the HTBI primer set. A single record per CDR3 protein comes from TCRdb applying MiXCR to the multiplex PCR reads. The data show about 570,000 distinct CDR3 sequences, 40% to 55% seen once. The chain links TRBV3-1 to TRBJ2-7; D perhaps matches TRBD1 (6 bases). Material: peripheral blood or thyroid tissue (not recorded which). The TCR comes from an adult woman with Graves' disease, either hyperthyroidism or ophthalmopathy (not recorded which). The CDR3 sequence is CASSLISTGLYEQYF. CDR3 nucleotide sequence: TGTGCCAGCAGCCTCATTTCCACAGGGCTCTACGAGCAGTACTTC.